This record covers a single T cell receptor beta chain. The antigen is undetermined. Measured with immunoSEQ multiplex PCR; TCRdb has only the in-frame clones, and not every one. The table shows about 100,000 clones, with roughly 84% occurring only once. This record comes from a study of graft-versus-host responses after intestinal transplantation. Turning to the study itself: The study gave all recipients anti-thymocyte globulin induction, then tacrolimus and steroids for about 3 years. Notes on the study in general: Elevated graft-versus-host to host-versus-graft clonal ratios in allografts were recorded for patients with graft-donor T cell macrochimerism.

The germline gives CDR1 SGHRS, CDR2 YFSETQ. V lost 4 bases and J 2 bases, leaving 20 bases between the germline ends. CDR3 length equals 17 residues. Here the sequenced sample was unstimulated CD4+ T cells sorted from spleen or lymph node cells, taken before transplant. This rearrangement joins TRBV5-1 to TRBJ2-3; D might be TRBD2 (7 bases). The origin of this receptor is a human donor who was the organ donor for an intestinal transplant. This chain's CDR3 is CASSLTPAGASTDTQYF. CDR3 DNA: TGCGCCAGCAGCCTGACCCCGGCGGGGGCGTCCACAGATACGCAGTATTTT.